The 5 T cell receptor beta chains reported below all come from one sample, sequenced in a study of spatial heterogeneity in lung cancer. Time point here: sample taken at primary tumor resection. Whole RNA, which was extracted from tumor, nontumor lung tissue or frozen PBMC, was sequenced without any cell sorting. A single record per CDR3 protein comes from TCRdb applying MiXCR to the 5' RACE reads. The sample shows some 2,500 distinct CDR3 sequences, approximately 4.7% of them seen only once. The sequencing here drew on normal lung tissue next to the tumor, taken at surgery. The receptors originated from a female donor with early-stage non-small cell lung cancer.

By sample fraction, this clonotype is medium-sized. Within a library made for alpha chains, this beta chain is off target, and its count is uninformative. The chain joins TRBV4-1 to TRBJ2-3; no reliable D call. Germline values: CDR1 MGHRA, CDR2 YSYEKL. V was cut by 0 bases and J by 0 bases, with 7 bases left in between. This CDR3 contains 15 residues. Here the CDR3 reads CASSQDVSSTDTQYF. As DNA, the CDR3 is TGCGCCAGCAGCCAAGATGTGTCTAGCACAGATACGCAGTATTTT.

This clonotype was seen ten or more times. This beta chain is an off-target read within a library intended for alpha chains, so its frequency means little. CDR3 sequence: CASSPQGQRATQYF. The CDR3 region has the DNA TGTGCCAGCAGCCCCCAGGGTCAACGAGCTACGCAGTATTTT. The chain recombines TRBV7-3 with TRBJ2-3; a weak D match, TRBD1 (5 bases). The CDR3 is made up of 14 amino acids. The V gene's germline CDR1 is SGHTA and CDR2 FQGTGA. V shed 5 bases and J shed 8 bases, with 17 bases lying between them.

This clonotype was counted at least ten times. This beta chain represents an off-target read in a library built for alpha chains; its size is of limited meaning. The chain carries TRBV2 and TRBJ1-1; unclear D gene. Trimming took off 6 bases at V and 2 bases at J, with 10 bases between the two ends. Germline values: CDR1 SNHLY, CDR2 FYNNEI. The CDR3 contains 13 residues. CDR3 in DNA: TGTGCCAGCAGCGGAGACCTAAACACTGAAGCTTTCTTT. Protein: CASSGDLNTEAFF.

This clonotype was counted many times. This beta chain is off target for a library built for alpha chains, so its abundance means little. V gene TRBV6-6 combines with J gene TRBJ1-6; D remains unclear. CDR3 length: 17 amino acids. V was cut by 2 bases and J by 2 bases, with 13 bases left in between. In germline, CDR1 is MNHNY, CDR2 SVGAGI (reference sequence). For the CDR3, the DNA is TGTGCCAGCAGTTACAACGCGGACTACCCCTATAATTCACCCCTCCACTTT. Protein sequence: CASSYNADYPYNSPLHF.

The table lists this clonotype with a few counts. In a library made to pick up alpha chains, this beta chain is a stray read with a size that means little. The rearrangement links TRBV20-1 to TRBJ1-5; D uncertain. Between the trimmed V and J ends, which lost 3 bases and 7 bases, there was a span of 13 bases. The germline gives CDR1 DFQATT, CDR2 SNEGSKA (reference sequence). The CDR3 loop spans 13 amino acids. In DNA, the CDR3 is TGCAGTGCTAGTTTCGGGAAACGGCAGCCCCAGCATTTT. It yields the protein CSASFGKRQPQHF.